The source of this TCR beta chain is a study of blood T cell repertoires in COVID-19. Study-level information: Collection of acute and convalescent COVID-19 samples took place in the United States, Italy and Spain.

The authors' processing: Reference gene primer amplification in the assay estimated nucleated cell counts. Profiled with immunoSEQ multiplex PCR; TCRdb holds only in-frame clones, not every one. D and trimming come from the DNA, and the V and J calls and clone size come from that table. The sample holds 400,000 to 500,000 clones, about 88% seen once. V was trimmed by 4 bases and J by 2 bases, leaving 14 bases between them. The CDR3 length is 15 residues. The germline V gene has CDR1 SGDLS and CDR2 YYNGEE. The sequencing input was PBMCs or T cells enriched from blood (not recorded which). This clonotype was obtained from a woman between 18 and 30 years old who had been exposed to COVID-19. The chain couples TRBV9 to TRBJ2-3, with D tentatively TRBD2 (5 bases). This CDR3 reads CASSFSVTPTDTQYF. The CDR3 DNA reads as TGTGCCAGCAGCTTTAGCGTTACCCCCACAGATACGCAGTATTTT.